A single sample gave rise to the 32 T cell receptor beta chains below, sequenced in a study of T cell repertoires in cytomegalovirus infection. Via MiXCR, TCRdb re-called the reads, giving one row per CDR3 protein. The repertoire holds about 230,000 distinct CDR3 sequences, with roughly 20% as singletons. The sample taken for sequencing was CD8+ T cells from PBMCs. The receptor set was obtained from a human donor in good health (CMV status not recorded). Some clones in this sample may be carry-over from other donors' samples.

This clonotype occurred many times. The chain uses TRBV29-1 and TRBJ1-1; 9 bases are shared with TRBD1. The trim removed 4 bases at V and 6 bases at J, leaving 9 bases unmatched. Per germline, CDR1 SQVTM and CDR2 ANQGSEA. CDR3 length equals 14 residues. The CDR3 nucleotides are TGCAGCGTTGTAGAGGGACAGGGAACATCTGAAGCTTTCTTT. As protein: CSVVEGQGTSEAFF. Drawing the rest from reference TRBV29-1 and TRBJ1-1, the complete variable domain is SAVISQKPSRDICQRGTSLTIQCQVDSQVTMMFWYRQQPGQSLTLIATANQGSEATYESGFVIDKFPISRPNLTFSTLTVSNMSPEDSSIYLCSVVEGQGTSEAFFGQGTRLTVV.

This clonotype was found a few times. The rearrangement joins TRBV6-2 or TRBV6-3 to TRBJ2-4, with a possible D match to TRBD1 (6 bases). The CDR3 has 13 amino acids. The ends were cut back, 5 bases at V and 9 bases at J, with 14 bases in the middle. Germline values: CDR1 MNHEY, CDR2 SVGEGT. The DNA of the CDR3 is TGTGCCAGCAGTATCCAGAGCAGGGGCATTCAGTACTTC. This translates into CASSIQSRGIQYF.

This clonotype was seen only a few times. V usage is TRBV20-1 and J usage is TRBJ2-7, with unresolved D. Between the trimmed V and J ends, which lost 0 bases and 0 bases, there was a span of 9 bases. The CDR3 has 14 residues. Germline values: CDR1 DFQATT, CDR2 SNEGSKA (reference sequence). The CDR3 DNA reads as TGCAGTGCTAGAGATCTTAGCAGCTCCTACGAGCAGTACTTC. This gives the protein CSARDLSSSYEQYF.

The chain combines TRBV15 with TRBJ2-5, with D unclear. V dropped 5 bases and J dropped 2 bases, with 12 bases sitting between them. The CDR3 sequence is 14 residues long. Germline V gene data show CDR1 as LNHNV and CDR2 as YYDKDF (reference sequence). The CDR3: CATSPGRAQETQYF. DNA of the CDR3: TGTGCCACCAGCCCCGGTAGGGCACAAGAGACCCAGTACTTC. Using reference TRBV15 and TRBJ2-5 for the parts outside the CDR3, the full variable domain is DAMVIQNPRYQVTQFGKPVTLSCSQTLNHNVMYWYQQKSSQAPKLLFHYYDKDFNNEADTPDNFQSRRPNTSFCFLDIRSPGLGDTAMYLCATSPGRAQETQYFGPGTRLLVL.

The chain couples TRBV24-1 to TRBJ2-1, with 11 bases fitting TRBD2. This CDR3 has 16 amino acids. Germline values: CDR1 KGHDR, CDR2 SFDVKD. With V trimmed by 5 bases and J by 5 bases, 7 bases remained unmatched. This CDR3 reads CATSALAGDLDNEQFF. The CDR3 DNA sequence: TGTGCCACCAGTGCACTAGCGGGGGACCTAGACAATGAGCAGTTCTTC.

The chain couples TRBV5-5 to TRBJ2-1; maybe TRBD1 (6 bases). V shed 4 bases and J shed 0 bases, with 11 bases lying between them. The germline V gene encodes CDR1 SGHKS and CDR2 YYEKEE (reference sequence). This CDR3 has 15 residues. CDR3 sequence (DNA): TGTGCCAGCAGCCCGGAAGGGGGCTCCTACAATGAGCAGTTCTTC. Translating gives CASSPEGGSYNEQFF.

V is TRBV7-6 and J is TRBJ2-2, with D possibly being TRBD2 (6 bases). The CDR3 is made up of 11 amino acids. Germline V gene lookup returns CDR1 SGHVS and CDR2 FNYEAQ. Trimming left V 6 bases short and J 7 bases short, with 6 bases between. CDR3 in DNA: TGTGCCAGCAGGGAGGGCGGGGAGCTGTTTTTT. Translating gives CASREGGELFF.

This clonotype was observed a handful of times. This chain joins TRBV7-3 and TRBJ1-1; perhaps TRBD1 as D (5 bases). Trimming took 5 bases from V and 5 from J, leaving 21 bases between them. CDR3 size: 16 residues. CDR1 is SGHTA and CDR2 is FQGTGA in the germline V gene. CDR3 residues: CASSPLGRGRGTEAFF. CDR3 coding DNA: TGTGCCAGCAGCCCCCTTGGCCGCGGGAGGGGTACTGAAGCTTTCTTT.

CDR3 sequence reads: CSALPTSGVAGELFF. CDR3 coding DNA: TGCAGCGCCCTCCCAACTAGCGGGGTTGCCGGGGAGCTGTTTTTT. The chain combines TRBV29-1 with TRBJ2-2; 10 bases match TRBD2. The CDR3 runs to 15 residues. Germline trimming cut 7 bases from V and 6 bases from J; bases unmatched to any gene: 11. From germline, CDR1 is SQVTM and CDR2 ANQGSEA.

In this sample, this clonotype turned up a few times. The V call is TRBV28, the J call TRBJ2-7, with unresolved D. The CDR3 spans 12 residues. CDR1 is MDHEN, CDR2 SYDVKM, per germline. V lost 5 bases to trimming and J lost 4 bases, with 9 bases between them. Written as DNA, the CDR3 is TGTGCCAGCAGTCCCAGGCGGTACGAGCAGTACTTC. This codes for CASSPRRYEQYF. The variable domain in full, completed from reference TRBV28 and TRBJ2-7, reads DVKVTQSSRYLVKRTGEKVFLECVQDMDHENMFWYRQDPGLGLRLIYFSYDVKMKEKGDIPEGYSVSREKKERFSLILESASTNQTSMYLCASSPRRYEQYFGPGTRLTVT.

A few counts support this clonotype. The rearrangement joins TRBV5-1 to TRBJ1-1; D gene unclear. Germline lookup yields CDR1 SGHRS and CDR2 YFSETQ. The CDR3 consists of 13 residues. V lost 0 bases, J lost 11 bases, and 14 bases lay in between. The CDR3 bases are TGCGCCAGCAGCTTGGGCCAGGCCCTTGGGGCTTTCTTT. Residues: CASSLGQALGAFF.

The V gene is TRBV4-1, the J gene TRBJ1-1, with unresolved D. Trimming removed 4 bases from V and 3 bases from J, with 12 bases in between. Germline V gene lookup returns CDR1 MGHRA and CDR2 YSYEKL. The CDR3 contains 14 residues. The CDR3 loop is CASSLSGPDTEAFF. The CDR3 bases are TGCGCCAGCAGCCTTAGCGGCCCGGACACTGAAGCTTTCTTT.

This clonotype appeared a few times. The gene calls are TRBV7-9 and TRBJ1-1; 8 bases agree with TRBD1. From germline, CDR1 is SEHNR and CDR2 FQNEAQ (reference sequence). V dropped 5 bases and J dropped 8; count of bases not matched to a gene: 7. This CDR3 spans 13 amino acids. In DNA, the CDR3 is TGTGCCAGCAGCCTCGTCAGGGGGCAGGAAGCTTTCTTT. Translating it yields CASSLVRGQEAFF. Looking up the rest from reference TRBV7-9 and TRBJ1-1 gives the full variable domain: DTGVSQNPRHKITKRGQNVTFRCDPISEHNRLYWYRQTLGQGPEFLTYFQNEAQLEKSRLLSDRFSAERPKGSFSTLEIQRTEQGDSAMYLCASSLVRGQEAFFGQGTRLTVV.

The chain recombines TRBV29-1 with TRBJ2-2; D might be TRBD1 or TRBD2, each matching 7 bases. The V gene's germline CDR1 is SQVTM and CDR2 ANQGSEA. This CDR3 comprises 12 residues. Trimming took off 5 bases at V and 5 bases at J, with 9 bases between the two ends. CDR3 nucleotide sequence: TGCAGCGTTCAGGGGGGGACCGGGGAGCTGTTTTTT. Its translation is CSVQGGTGELFF.

This clonotype was seen at least ten times. The rearrangement links TRBV7-8 to TRBJ2-1, with D unclear. Per germline, CDR1 SGHVS and CDR2 FQNEAQ. The CDR3 consists of 12 residues. V was shortened by 1 base and J by 6 bases, with 4 bases between the two germline ends. CDR3 protein: CASSLGSNEQFF. The CDR3 nucleotides read TGTGCCAGCAGCTTAGGCAGCAATGAGCAGTTCTTC.

V usage is TRBV20-1 and J usage is TRBJ2-7; 11 nucleotides line up with TRBD2. CDR1 DFQATT and CDR2 SNEGSKA come from the germline V gene (reference sequence). V lost 1 base and J lost 0; bases outside the gene matches: 5. The CDR3 is made up of 16 amino acids. The CDR3 sequence is CSARGGLAEISYEQYF. Written as DNA, the CDR3 is TGCAGTGCTAGAGGGGGACTAGCGGAGATCTCCTACGAGCAGTACTTC.

This clonotype occurred many times. The chain is built from TRBV4-2 and TRBJ2-5, with D hard to call. V lost 0 bases and J 1 base, leaving 9 bases between the germline ends. CDR3 length: 15 residues. Germline CDR1 reads LGHNA; CDR2 reads YNFKEQ. The CDR3 coding sequence is TGTGCCAGCAGCCAAGAGGAGCGTCTCCAAGAGACCCAGTACTTC. It yields the protein CASSQEERLQETQYF.

This clonotype appeared many times. The CDR3 reads CASSLSGGFSNQPQHF. The CDR3 DNA reads TGTGCCAGCAGCTTATCAGGGGGTTTTAGCAATCAGCCCCAGCATTTT. V gene TRBV7-2 combines with J gene TRBJ1-5, with 7 bases matching TRBD1. Per germline, CDR1 SGHTA and CDR2 FQGNSA. The CDR3 length is 16 residues. V was clipped by 2 bases and J by 0 bases; unmatched bases: 4.

V is TRBV5-1 and J is TRBJ2-1, with 7 nucleotides matching TRBD1. The V gene's germline CDR1 is SGHRS and CDR2 YFSETQ. V lost 1 base and J lost 5; bases outside the gene matches: 3. The CDR3 runs to 14 residues. CDR3 sequence: CASSLLGQDNEQFF. The CDR3 region has the DNA TGCGCCAGCAGCTTGCTTGGACAGGACAATGAGCAGTTCTTC.

V usage is TRBV29-1 and J usage is TRBJ2-7, with a tentative D call TRBD1 (6 bases). Trimming took 1 base from V and 3 from J, leaving 7 bases between them. The CDR3 contains 12 residues. Germline CDR1 reads SQVTM; CDR2 reads ANQGSEA. CDR3 in DNA: TGCAGCGTTGAAGTCAGGGGCTACGAGCAGTACTTC. It translates to CSVEVRGYEQYF.

This clonotype has just a few counts. The genes are TRBV12-3 or TRBV12-4 and TRBJ1-5; the match to TRBD1 covers 10 bases. With V trimmed by 3 bases and J by 6 bases, 2 bases remained unmatched. This CDR3 has 14 residues. This CDR3 reads CASSFGQGGQPQHF. The CDR3 nucleotides read TGTGCCAGCAGTTTTGGACAGGGGGGTCAGCCCCAGCATTTT.

V gene TRBV5-4 combines with J gene TRBJ1-2; the match to TRBD1 covers 8 bases. This CDR3 contains 16 residues. V was pared by 4 bases and J by 7 bases, with 15 bases of the junction left unmatched. CDR1 is SGHNT, CDR2 YYREEE, per germline (reference sequence). The CDR3 nucleotides are TGTGCCAGCAGCACCTGGACAGGACAGGGATTCTCTGGCTACACCTTC. This encodes CASSTWTGQGFSGYTF.

This clonotype was counted a single time. V and J are TRBV18 and TRBJ2-7; TRBD1 might be the D (6 bases). The CDR3 is made up of 14 amino acids. Germline V gives CDR1 KGHSH, CDR2 LQKENI. V was shortened by 4 bases and J by 2 bases, with 12 bases between the two germline ends. CDR3 region: CASSRTELPYEQYF. The CDR3 bases are TGTGCCAGCTCACGGACAGAGCTGCCCTACGAGCAGTACTTC.

The rearrangement uses TRBV6-1 and TRBJ1-5; D remains unclear. This CDR3 is built from 13 residues. V gave up 5 bases and J gave up 3 bases, with 8 bases separating them. Germline CDR1 and CDR2: MNHNS and SASEGT. The CDR3 nucleotides are TGTGCCAGCAGTTCTGTGGTCAATCAGCCCCAGCATTTT. Translation gives CASSSVVNQPQHF.

The chain is built from TRBV7-6 and TRBJ2-7; 11 bases are shared with TRBD1. Germline V CDR1 and CDR2: SGHVS, FNYEAQ. Trimming removed 4 bases from V and 0 bases from J; junction bases left unmatched: 8. The CDR3 has 17 residues. This CDR3 reads CASSSGTGGSHSYEQYF. CDR3 coding DNA: TGTGCCAGCAGCTCCGGGACAGGGGGTTCTCACTCCTACGAGCAGTACTTC. Drawing the rest from reference TRBV7-6 and TRBJ2-7, the complete variable domain is GAGVSQSPRYKVTKRGQDVALRCDPISGHVSLYWYRQALGQGPEFLTYFNYEAQQDKSGLPNDRFSAERPEGSISTLTIQRTEQRDSAMYRCASSSGTGGSHSYEQYFGPGTRLTVT.

This clonotype occurred a few times. V is TRBV2 and J is TRBJ2-1; D perhaps matches TRBD2 (7 bases). This CDR3 spans 16 amino acids. Deletions cut 2 bases from V and 1 base from J, with 12 bases between. Germline CDR1 and CDR2: SNHLY and FYNNEI. The CDR3, as DNA: TGTGCCAGCAGTGAAAGGGGGGGCATGTCCTACAATGAGCAGTTCTTC. Its protein is CASSERGGMSYNEQFF.

This clonotype was detected many times. This CDR3 is CASSFAGAYEQYF. The CDR3 nucleotides are TGTGCCAGCAGCTTTGCTGGGGCTTACGAGCAGTACTTC. The V gene is TRBV7-6, the J gene TRBJ2-7, with D perhaps matching TRBD1 (5 bases). V was pared by 3 bases and J by 4 bases, with 10 bases between. The CDR3 has 13 amino acids. Germline CDR1 and CDR2: SGHVS and FNYEAQ.

The rearrangement uses TRBV5-1 and TRBJ2-7; D might be TRBD2 (6 bases). This CDR3 contains 15 residues. Germline lookup yields CDR1 SGHRS and CDR2 YFSETQ. The germline V and J ends were trimmed by 4 bases and 0 bases, with 14 bases remaining between them. The CDR3: CASSPQPGVSYEQYF. The CDR3 DNA reads as TGCGCCAGCAGCCCACAACCGGGGGTCTCCTACGAGCAGTACTTC. Filled out from reference TRBV5-1 and TRBJ2-7, the complete variable domain reads KAGVTQTPRYLIKTRGQQVTLSCSPISGHRSVSWYQQTPGQGLQFLFEYFSETQRNKGNFPGRFSGRQFSNSRSEMNVSTLELGDSALYLCASSPQPGVSYEQYFGPGTRLTVT.

The rearrangement links TRBV6-5 to TRBJ2-7; perhaps TRBD2 as D (5 bases). The ends were cut back, 5 bases at V and 3 bases at J, with 11 bases in the middle. The CDR3 extends over 13 amino acids. Germline-derived CDR1 and CDR2 are MNHEY and SVGAGI. CDR3: CASSGGLIYEQYF. The CDR3 nucleotides are TGTGCCAGCAGTGGCGGACTTATCTACGAGCAGTACTTC.

This clonotype turned up a few times. This chain links TRBV2 with TRBJ1-1, with 7 positions matching TRBD1. There are 14 residues in the CDR3. The J segment lost 3 bases and the V segment lost 6 bases, leaving 7 bases of the junction unmatched. The germline CDR1 and CDR2 sequences are SNHLY and FYNNEI. The CDR3 DNA sequence: TGTGCCAGCAGGAGGAGGGGGCGGGACACTGAAGCTTTCTTT. It is translated as CASRRRGRDTEAFF.

This clonotype was picked up one time. The V gene is TRBV15, the J gene TRBJ2-1; 8 nucleotides align to TRBD1. Germline V lookup: CDR1 LNHNV, CDR2 YYDKDF (reference sequence). With 0 bases clipped from V and 5 bases from J, the junction kept 12 bases outside the gene matches. This CDR3 region has 18 residues. CDR3 DNA sequence: TGTGCCACCAGCAGAGACCTGGCGACAGGGGACCCCCACAATGAGCAGTTCTTC. It encodes CATSRDLATGDPHNEQFF.

The rearrangement uses TRBV29-1 and TRBJ1-5; no clear D. CDR1 SQVTM and CDR2 ANQGSEA come from the germline V gene. V gave up 4 bases and J gave up 0 bases, with 7 bases separating them. The CDR3 extends over 13 amino acids. This CDR3 is CSVGVDSNQPQHF. DNA of the CDR3: TGCAGCGTTGGGGTGGATAGCAATCAGCCCCAGCATTTT.